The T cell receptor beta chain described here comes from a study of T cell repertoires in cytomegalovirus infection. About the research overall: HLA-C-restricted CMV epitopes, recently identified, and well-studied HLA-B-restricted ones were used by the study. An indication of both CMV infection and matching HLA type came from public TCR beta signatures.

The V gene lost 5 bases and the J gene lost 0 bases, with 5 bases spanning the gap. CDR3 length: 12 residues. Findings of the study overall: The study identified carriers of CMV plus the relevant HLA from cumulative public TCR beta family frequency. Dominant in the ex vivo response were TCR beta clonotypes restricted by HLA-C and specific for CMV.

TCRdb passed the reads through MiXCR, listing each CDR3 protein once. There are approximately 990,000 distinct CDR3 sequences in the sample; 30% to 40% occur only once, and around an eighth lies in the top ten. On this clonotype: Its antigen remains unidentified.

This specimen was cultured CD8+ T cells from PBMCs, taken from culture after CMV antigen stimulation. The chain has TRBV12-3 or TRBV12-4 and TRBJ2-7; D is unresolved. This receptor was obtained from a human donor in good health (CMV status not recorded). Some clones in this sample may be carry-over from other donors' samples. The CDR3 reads CASSRFSYEQYF. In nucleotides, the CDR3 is TGTGCCAGCAGTCGCTTCTCCTACGAGCAGTACTTC.